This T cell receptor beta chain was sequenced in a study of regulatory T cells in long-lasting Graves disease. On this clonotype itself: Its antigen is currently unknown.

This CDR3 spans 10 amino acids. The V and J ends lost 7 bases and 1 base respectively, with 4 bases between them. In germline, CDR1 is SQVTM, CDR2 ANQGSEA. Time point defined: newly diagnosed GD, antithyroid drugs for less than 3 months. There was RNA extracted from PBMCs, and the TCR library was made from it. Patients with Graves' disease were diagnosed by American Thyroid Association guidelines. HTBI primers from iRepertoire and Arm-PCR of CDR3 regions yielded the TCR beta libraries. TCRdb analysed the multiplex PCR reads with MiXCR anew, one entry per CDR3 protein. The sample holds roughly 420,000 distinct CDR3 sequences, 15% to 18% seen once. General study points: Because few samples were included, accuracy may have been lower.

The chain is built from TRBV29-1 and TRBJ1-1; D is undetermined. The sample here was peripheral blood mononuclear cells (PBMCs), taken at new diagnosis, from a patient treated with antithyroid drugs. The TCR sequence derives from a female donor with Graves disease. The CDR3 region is CSGSNTEAFF. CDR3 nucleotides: TGCAGCGGGTCGAACACTGAAGCTTTCTTT. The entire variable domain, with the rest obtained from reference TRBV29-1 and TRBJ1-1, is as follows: SAVISQKPSRDICQRGTSLTIQCQVDSQVTMMFWYRQQPGQSLTLIATANQGSEATYESGFVIDKFPISRPNLTFSTLTVSNMSPEDSSIYLCSGSNTEAFFGQGTRLTVV.